This T cell receptor (beta chain) appears in the sequencing data of a study of blood T cell repertoires in COVID-19. Study as a whole: From T cells, B-cell-depleted T cells, or PBMCs came the material, which was cDNA or gDNA.

This CDR3 comprises 16 residues. Trimming took off 0 bases at V and 3 bases at J, with 15 bases between the two ends. Germline V lookup: CDR1 SGHRS, CDR2 YFSETQ. TCRdb keeps only in-frame clones here, not all; method: immunoSEQ multiplex PCR. The sample holds nearly 300,000 clones, approximately 88% seen once. This chain links TRBV5-1 with TRBJ1-2, with no clear D. Source material: peripheral blood. This receptor was obtained from a woman in her thirties who had recovered from COVID-19. In DNA form, the CDR3 reads TGCGCCAGCAGCTTGGCGGCAGGTAGCGCGCACTATGGCTACACCTTC. Its protein product is CASSLAAGSAHYGYTF.